This TCR beta chain emerged from a study of blood T cell repertoires in COVID-19. V lost 6 bases, J lost 2 bases, and 15 bases stayed unmatched. Germline CDR1 and CDR2: SGHNT and YENEEA. The CDR3 contains 17 residues. As originally analysed: From reference gene primer amplification, estimates of nucleated cell counts were derived. The table came from immunoSEQ multiplex PCR; TCRdb's copy has only in-frame clones and leaves some out. That table is the source of V, J and clone size, and D and trimming were worked out from the DNA. This table has some 250,000 clones, under 90% appearing once. The sequenced sample was peripheral blood. This chain uses TRBV11-3 with TRBJ2-5, with 7 bases fitting TRBD2. The origin of this receptor is a young woman with acute or convalescent COVID-19. CDR3 region: CASSLNQGGSTQETQYF. The CDR3 DNA is TGTGCCAGCAGTTTAAATCAGGGCGGGAGTACGCAAGAGACCCAGTACTTC. The whole variable domain, filled in from reference TRBV11-3 and TRBJ2-5, reads EAGVVQSPRYKIIEKKQPVAFWCNPISGHNTLYWYLQNLGQGPELLIRYENEEAVDDSQLPKDRFSAERLKGVDSTLKIQPAELGDSAVYLCASSLNQGGSTQETQYFGPGTRLLVL.